The 18 T cell receptor beta chains in this list originate from one sample, sequenced in a study of blood T cell repertoires in COVID-19. Libraries were prepared by immunoSEQ multiplex PCR; TCRdb keeps only in-frame clonotypes and omits some of them. The sample includes around 250,000 clones, roughly 86% of them seen just once. Material for sequencing was peripheral blood. Source of these receptors: a woman older than 75 with COVID-19, enrolled during active disease.

The CDR3 region is CASSRSGNQPQHF. For the CDR3, the DNA is TGTGCCAGCAGCCGGTCAGGGAATCAGCCCCAGCATTTT. This chain connects TRBV5-5 to TRBJ1-5; possible D gene TRBD1, 5 bases. Germline CDR1 reads SGHKS; CDR2 reads YYEKEE (reference sequence). V was cut by 4 bases and J by 4 bases, with 9 bases left in between. The CDR3 extends over 13 amino acids.

The rearrangement links TRBV10-3 to TRBJ1-4, with D perhaps TRBD1 (6 bases). CDR1 is ENHRY, CDR2 SYGVKD, per germline. The CDR3 sequence is 15 residues long. Trimming took 0 bases from V and 7 from J, leaving 12 bases between them. The CDR3 DNA reads TGTGCCATCAGTGAGTCGGATAGGGGGACTGAAAAACTGTTTTTT. As protein: CAISESDRGTEKLFF.

V and J are TRBV3-1 (or the pseudogene TRBV3-2) and TRBJ2-7; 10 positions agree with TRBD1. Germline V gene sequence: CDR1 LGHDT, CDR2 YNNKEL (reference sequence). The CDR3 is 14 residues long. The junction had 6 bases not matched to a gene; V was cut back by 3 bases and J by 7 bases. The CDR3 nucleotides are TGTGCCAGCAGCCAGGGGACAGGGGTGGGAGAGCAGTACTTC. Residues: CASSQGTGVGEQYF.

This chain links TRBV11-2 with TRBJ2-7; TRBD1 aligns across 10 bases. The CDR3 has 12 amino acids. With V trimmed by 9 bases and J by 2 bases, 1 base remained unmatched. Germline loops: CDR1 SGHAT, CDR2 FQNNGV. CDR3: CASGQGAYEQYV. The DNA of the CDR3 is TGTGCCAGTGGACAGGGGGCCTACGAGCAGTACGTC.

This clone was seen just once. The chain recombines TRBV5-1 with TRBJ1-1; 10 positions agree with TRBD1. V shed 6 bases and J 1 base; nucleotides not matched to a gene: 9. CDR1 is SGHRS and CDR2 is YFSETQ in the germline V gene. This CDR3 has 16 amino acids. The CDR3 reads CASKTGQGTSNTEAFF. In nucleotides, the CDR3 is TGCGCCAGCAAAACGGGACAGGGGACCTCGAACACTGAAGCTTTCTTT.

The chain is built from TRBV6-6 and TRBJ2-6, with TRBD1 matching 7 bases. The V gene end was trimmed by 5 bases and the J gene end by 4 bases; junction bases not matched to a gene: 11. This CDR3 is built from 17 residues. Germline CDR1 is MNHNY and CDR2 is SVGAGI (reference sequence). Here the CDR3 DNA reads TGTGCCAGCAGTCTAAAGACAGGGAACGCCGGGGCCAACGTCCTGACTTTC. Its protein product is CASSLKTGNAGANVLTF.

J is TRBJ2-1 and V is TRBV5-1; weak D call: TRBD1 (6 bases). This CDR3 has 15 amino acids. V was cut by 3 bases and J by 0 bases, with 10 bases left in between. Germline CDR1 is SGHRS and CDR2 is YFSETQ. CDR3 in amino acids: CASSSGQSSYNEQFF. The CDR3 nucleotides are TGCGCCAGCAGCTCTGGACAGAGCTCCTACAATGAGCAGTTCTTC.

V gene TRBV28 combines with J gene TRBJ2-1; TRBD2 matches at 8 bases. CDR3 length: 16 amino acids. The junction had 6 bases not matched to a gene; V was cut back by 4 bases and J by 1 base. The germline gives CDR1 MDHEN, CDR2 SYDVKM. CDR3 DNA: TGTGCCAGCAGTTCACCCGGGGGGGCTTCCTACAATGAGCAGTTCTTC. This codes for CASSSPGGASYNEQFF.

This clone was counted a few times. The chain is built from TRBV25-1 and TRBJ1-2, with D possibly TRBD1 on 5 matching bases. Germline CDR1 reads MGHDK; CDR2 reads SYGVNS. The CDR3 is made up of 14 amino acids. V was shortened by 5 bases and J by 7 bases, with 17 bases between the two germline ends. The CDR3 sequence: CASSPEEEGSGYTF. The CDR3 DNA reads TGTGCCAGCAGTCCAGAAGAGGAGGGGTCTGGCTACACCTTC.

Details on this clone: Other DNA sequences from this sample encode an identical CDR3 as well. This chain links TRBV12-3 or TRBV12-4 with TRBJ1-2; a weak D match, TRBD1 (5 bases). V shed 2 bases and J shed 3 bases, with 7 bases lying between them. The CDR3 extends over 13 amino acids. The chain's CDR3 is CASSLTGDYGYTF. CDR3 DNA sequence: TGTGCCAGCAGTTTAACAGGAGACTATGGCTACACCTTC.

The rearrangement joins TRBV6-1 to TRBJ1-2; 8 nucleotides align to TRBD1. V lost 1 base and J lost 4; bases outside the gene matches: 8. Germline V gene data show CDR1 as MNHNS and CDR2 as SASEGT. This CDR3 has 16 residues. CDR3 sequence reads: CASSEGGVTGAYGYTF. CDR3 DNA: TGTGCCAGCAGTGAAGGAGGGGTGACAGGGGCCTATGGCTACACCTTC.

V usage is TRBV7-9 and J usage is TRBJ2-3, with 9 bases lining up with TRBD1. Looked up from germline, CDR1 is SEHNR and CDR2 is FQNEAQ (reference sequence). V shed 1 base, J shed 4 bases, and the junction held 3 bases outside the gene matches. The CDR3 is 15 amino acids. The CDR3 spells CASSLEGTGSDTQYF. CDR3 in DNA: TGTGCCAGCAGCTTAGAAGGGACAGGGTCAGATACGCAGTATTTT.

The rearrangement links TRBV5-6 to TRBJ2-5, with 8 bases aligning to TRBD2. V shed 5 bases, J shed 2 bases, and the junction held 5 bases outside the gene matches. Germline V lookup: CDR1 SGHDT, CDR2 YYEEEE. This CDR3 is 14 amino acids long. This chain's CDR3 is CASRRGGWQETQYF. CDR3 coding DNA: TGTGCCAGCAGACGGGGGGGTTGGCAAGAGACCCAGTACTTC.

This clone was recorded once. The CDR3 reads CASSFPRGGLNTEAFF. The DNA for the CDR3 is TGTGCCAGCAGCTTCCCTCGGGGGGGCCTGAACACTGAAGCTTTCTTT. This chain links TRBV5-8 with TRBJ1-1; weak D call: TRBD1 (6 bases). Germline V gene data show CDR1 as SGHTS and CDR2 as YDEGEE. The V and J ends lost 2 bases and 0 bases respectively, with 14 bases between them. The CDR3 is 16 residues long.

V and J are TRBV11-3 and TRBJ1-3; D uncertain. Trimming took off 5 bases at V and 0 bases at J, with 11 bases between the two ends. CDR1 and CDR2 (germline): SGHNT, YENEEA. The CDR3 loop spans 15 amino acids. The CDR3 nucleotides are TGTGCCAGCAGCGATGGACTGAGCTCTGGAAACACCATATATTTT. The encoded protein is CASSDGLSSGNTIYF.

The V gene is TRBV3-1 (or the pseudogene TRBV3-2), the J gene TRBJ1-6, with 10 bases aligning to TRBD1. V lost 4 bases to trimming and J lost 7 bases; unmatched junction nucleotides: 7. Germline values: CDR1 LGHDT, CDR2 YNNKEL (reference sequence). The CDR3 spans 16 residues. The CDR3 sequence: CASSPRDRGGNSPLHF. Written as DNA, the CDR3 is TGTGCCAGCAGCCCCCGGGACAGGGGAGGGAATTCACCCCTCCACTTT.

This clone was seen only once. The chain uses TRBV9 and TRBJ1-5; the D is unclear. Germline CDR1 reads SGDLS; CDR2 reads YYNGEE. The CDR3 length is 13 residues. Between the trimmed V and J ends, which lost 2 bases and 4 bases, there was a span of 7 bases. The CDR3 region is CASSVSENQPQHF. The CDR3 DNA reads TGTGCCAGCAGCGTGAGTGAAAATCAGCCCCAGCATTTT.

This sequence joins TRBV6-6 and TRBJ1-1, with D possibly matching TRBD1 (6 bases). Germline V gene data show CDR1 as MNHNY and CDR2 as SVGAGI (reference sequence). The CDR3 covers 11 residues. Between the trimmed V and J ends, which lost 6 bases and 7 bases, there was a span of 9 bases. This chain's CDR3 is CASSRTDEAFF. CDR3 sequence (DNA): TGTGCCAGCAGCAGGACAGATGAAGCTTTCTTT.